This T cell receptor (beta chain) was sequenced for a study of radiation and T cells in renal cell carcinoma. Study-level points and caveats: Tumor samples were small regions of approximately 1 g. In nephrectomy-only tumors, top 100 clonotypes averaged approximately 40%, versus 54% irradiated.

Treatment in this sample: 15 Gy SBRT to primary tumor, nephrectomy 4 weeks later. Trimming left V 3 bases short and J 2 bases short, with 15 bases between. From germline, CDR1 is SGHDT and CDR2 YYEEEE. This CDR3 comprises 16 residues. Profiled with immunoSEQ multiplex PCR; TCRdb holds only in-frame clones, not every one. Of around 13,000 clones in the sample, about 33% were seen once. This clone appeared a few times. Its specificity is unknown. The chain couples TRBV5-6 to TRBJ2-1; D is undetermined. The sequence was collected from a man aged 55 to 69 with renal cell carcinoma. Here the sequenced sample was tumor tissue, taken from a patient whose treatment included radiotherapy and nephrectomy. In nucleotides, the CDR3 is TGTGCCAGCAGCTCCGTCCCCCTAGAAACCTACAATGAGCAGTTCTTC. It codes for CASSSVPLETYNEQFF. The full variable domain, in which reference TRBV5-6 and TRBJ2-1 provide the parts outside the CDR3, is DAGVTQSPTHLIKTRGQQVTLRCSPKSGHDTVSWYQQALGQGPQFIFQYYEEEERQRGNFPDRFSGHQFPNYSSELNVNALLLGDSALYLCASSSVPLETYNEQFFGPGTRLTVL.